What follows are 14 T cell receptor beta chains derived from one specimen sequenced in a study of tumor-infiltrating lymphocytes in localized non-small cell lung cancer. Clones were read by immunoSEQ multiplex PCR, and TCRdb kept only the in-frame ones, dropping some. The data show 10,000 to 15,000 clones, nearly 85% seen once. The sequenced material came from uninvolved lung tissue not adjacent to the tumor. The receptor source for this set is a human donor with non-small cell lung cancer.

The chain uses TRBV11-2 and TRBJ1-2, with 9 bases identical to TRBD1. This CDR3 contains 14 residues. Germline CDR1 is SGHAT and CDR2 is FQNNGV. Trimming took 5 bases from V and 8 from J; bases not matched to a gene: 9. Here the CDR3 DNA reads TGTGCCAGCAGCCCCAGATACAGGGGGCTAGGCTACACCTTC. It yields the protein CASSPRYRGLGYTF.

This clone appeared once. The rearrangement joins TRBV6-1 to TRBJ1-6; D unclear. The CDR3 has 14 residues. V lost 5 bases and J lost 4, with 9 bases in between. Germline CDR1 and CDR2: MNHNS and SASEGT. Here the CDR3 DNA reads TGTGCCAGCAGTATAGGCCAGTATAATTCACCCCTCCACTTT. Its translation: CASSIGQYNSPLHF.

The chain carries TRBV15 and TRBJ1-4; TRBD1 matches at 8 bases. The CDR3 is 14 residues long. Unmatched junction bases numbered 7, after V lost 9 bases and J lost 4 bases. CDR1 LNHNV and CDR2 YYDKDF come from the germline V gene (reference sequence). The CDR3 is CATRTGLGNEKLFF. The CDR3 DNA is TGTGCCACAAGGACAGGGTTGGGTAATGAAAAACTGTTTTTT. The full variable domain, in which reference TRBV15 and TRBJ1-4 provide the parts outside the CDR3, is DAMVIQNPRYQVTQFGKPVTLSCSQTLNHNVMYWYQQKSSQAPKLLFHYYDKDFNNEADTPDNFQSRRPNTSFCFLDIRSPGLGDTAMYLCATRTGLGNEKLFFGSGTQLSVL.

This rearrangement joins TRBV4-3 to TRBJ2-2; 8 bases match TRBD1. Trimming cost V 0 bases and J 0 bases; bases outside gene matches: 6. Germline CDR1 LGHNA, CDR2 YSLEER. The CDR3 has 18 amino acids. The CDR3 sequence: CASSQDGQGATNTGELFF. CDR3 nucleotides: TGCGCCAGCAGCCAAGATGGCCAGGGGGCGACGAACACCGGGGAGCTGTTTTTT.

Written as DNA, the CDR3 is TGTGCCAGCAGCGTAACATTCAATGAGCAGTTCTTC. This translates into CASSVTFNEQFF. The chain couples TRBV9 to TRBJ2-1; D gene unclear. V dropped 1 base and J dropped 6 bases, with 5 bases sitting between them. The CDR3 extends over 12 amino acids. Germline lookup yields CDR1 SGDLS and CDR2 YYNGEE.

This clone came up a few times. The chain uses TRBV6-1 and TRBJ2-7; 9 bases match TRBD2. The J segment lost 3 bases and the V segment lost 5 bases, leaving 5 bases of the junction unmatched. Germline CDR1 MNHNS, CDR2 SASEGT. This CDR3 region has 14 residues. Written as DNA, the CDR3 is TGTGCCAGCAGTTATAGCGGGGGAGGCTACGAGCAGTACTTC. It yields the protein CASSYSGGGYEQYF.

The chain combines TRBV19 with TRBJ1-2, with unresolved D. Germline V gene sequence: CDR1 LNHDA, CDR2 SQIVND (reference sequence). This CDR3 has 15 amino acids. The V gene lost 1 base and the J gene lost 3 bases, with 12 bases spanning the gap. This CDR3 is CASSIGATYDYGYTF. The CDR3 DNA reads TGTGCCAGTAGTATAGGCGCGACGTACGACTATGGCTACACCTTC.

Written as DNA, the CDR3 is TGTGCCAGCAGCGTAGGGGGGGGAGACGGTGAAAAACTGTTTTTT. Translated: CASSVGGGDGEKLFF. The V and J genes are TRBV9 and TRBJ1-4; possibly TRBD1 for D (5 bases). V was trimmed by 0 bases and J by 7 bases, leaving 13 bases between them. CDR1 and CDR2 (germline): SGDLS, YYNGEE. The CDR3 length is 15 residues.

The chain is built from TRBV6-1 and TRBJ1-5; unclear D gene. Germline lookup yields CDR1 MNHNS and CDR2 SASEGT. The CDR3 spans 14 residues. The V end lost 7 bases, the J end lost 6 bases, and 16 bases lay between the germline ends. CDR3 bases: TGTGCCAGCACCTCCGTCACCACTGTTCAGCCCCAGCATTTT. Amino acid sequence: CASTSVTTVQPQHF.

The chain has TRBV5-6 and TRBJ1-3; no clear D. Germline V lookup: CDR1 SGHDT, CDR2 YYEEEE. The CDR3 runs to 11 residues. V lost 1 base, J lost 7 bases, and 3 bases lay in between. CDR3 DNA: TGTGCCAGCAGCTTGAGGAACACCATATATTTT. Translated: CASSLRNTIYF.

The chain carries TRBV19 and TRBJ2-4, with D maybe TRBD2 (6 bases). V lost 6 bases and J lost 2, with 17 bases in between. Germline V CDR1 and CDR2: LNHDA, SQIVND (reference sequence). The CDR3 has 16 amino acids. In DNA, the CDR3 is TGTGCCAGTAGCCTGGACTATACGGTGCCCAAAAACATTCAGTACTTC. Translation gives CASSLDYTVPKNIQYF.

This clone was counted a single time. This chain links TRBV11-2 with TRBJ1-3; D gene uncertain. V was trimmed by 3 bases and J by 2 bases, leaving 5 bases between them. This CDR3 is 13 amino acids long. Germline V CDR1 and CDR2: SGHAT, FQNNGV. The CDR3: CASSLETGNTIYF. CDR3 nucleotide sequence: TGTGCCAGCAGCTTGGAAACTGGAAACACCATATATTTT.

The chain employs TRBV4-3 and TRBJ1-3; no reliable D call. The CDR3 consists of 16 residues. CDR1 and CDR2 from the germline V gene are LGHNA and YSLEER. Trimming took 2 bases from V and 0 from J, leaving 11 bases between them. CDR3 DNA: TGCGCCAGCAGCCAACCCCTCACCTCCTCTGGAAACACCATATATTTT. It specifies CASSQPLTSSGNTIYF.

The rearrangement links TRBV30 to TRBJ2-7; D uncertain. The germline CDR1 and CDR2 sequences are GTSNPN and SVGIG (reference sequence). Trimming cost V 7 bases and J 2 bases, with 15 bases left between them. The CDR3 is 13 residues long. CDR3 in DNA: TGTGCCTCTAACAGTGGTTCAACCTACGAGCAGTACTTC. Its protein product is CASNSGSTYEQYF.